This T cell receptor beta chain was identified during a study of a mutant IDH1 vaccine in newly diagnosed glioma (dated by TCRdb to the early 2020s). Study-wide context: Patients were given eight vaccinations, in weeks 1, 3, 5, 7, 11, 15, 19 and 23, which matched visits V03 through V10. Vaccination started 4-6 weeks after radiotherapy alone, or was given together with temozolomide cycles in the groups whose treatment included chemotherapy. The roughly 32 treated patients were roughly 62% male and around 40% female, with a mean age of about 38 years. Before enrollment, most patients had been given radiochemotherapy with temozolomide as standard therapy, while the rest had received either radiotherapy alone or temozolomide alone. Peripheral blood was collected at six visits: V03 (baseline), V05, V07, V10, V12 and V13. Longitudinal TCRB deep sequencing was performed for roughly 27 treated patients wherever samples were available for exploratory analyses. Overall study results and their limits: The authors noted that analyses of patient blood samples could not be reproduced because of sample limitations. Immune responses induced by the vaccine were seen in around 94% of patients across multiple MHC alleles. Selection of PBMC samples for TCRB deep sequencing was based on availability. Changes in the top peripheral T cell clonotypes picked up by TCRB sequencing did not appear to be linked to pseudoprogression.

This specimen's time point label, interpreted: week 23, last vaccination. Each vaccine dose was 300 ug of a 20-mer mutant IDH1 peptide in Montanide, given subcutaneously with topical imiquimod. Donors had newly diagnosed WHO grade 3 or 4 IDH1-mutant astrocytomas with loss of nuclear ATRX. The samples were drawn from NOA16, a multicentre, single-arm, open-label phase I trial in Germany that tested a mutant IDH1 peptide vaccine in humans for the first time. Genomic DNA for TCRB sequencing was isolated from EDTA blood with the DNeasy Blood and Tissue Kit. Libraries were built with the immunoSEQ multiplex PCR assay. Following the manufacturer's protocol, the hsTCRB Kit was used to amplify rearranged TCR beta chain sequences. An Illumina MiSeq was used to sequence the TCRB libraries. In the original analysis: Demultiplexing, trimming and gene mapping were performed with the kit vendor's proprietary platform. The immuneACCESS repertoire file appears here via TCRdb, limited to in-frame rearrangements. These files lack a portion of the clones; in checked studies, under half of the deficit traces to unresolved V genes, and the cause of the others is not known. D and trimming come from the DNA, and the V and J calls and clone size come from that table. The sample yields tens of thousands of clones; roughly 80% were counted once. The ten largest clones capture 6.2% of the sample.

At the junction V is shortened by 2 bases and J by 1 base, with 17 bases in between. The CDR3 covers 17 residues, taking in both the cysteine and the phenylalanine. CDR3 DNA only is kept here, 51 bases in frame from base 1. CDR1 and CDR2 are drawn from the germline V gene: MGHRA, YSYEKL. With regard to this clone: The target of this receptor is not known. Per-nucleotide qualities are absent, and no much larger clonotype sits a single base away.

The receptor comes from a man aged 40-49 years with glioma. This chain joins TRBV4-1 to TRBJ1-1; matching of 5 bases hints at TRBD1 as the D gene. Specimen: PBMCs, collected from a glioma patient whose treatment included an IDH1 peptide vaccine. DNA sequence: TGCGCCAGCAGCCAATGGCAGGGCGGAGTAGGGAACACTGAAGCTTTCTTT. The encoded protein is CASSQWQGGVGNTEAFF.